These 22 T cell receptor beta chains originate from one sample sequenced in a study of blood T cells in healthy people across ages. It was with a sample-barcoded 5' primer and a J-beta primer mix that a second PCR of about 7 to 12 cycles was run. TCRdb re-called the 5' RACE reads with MiXCR, one entry per CDR3 protein. The data contain about 1,500,000 distinct CDR3 sequences, 28% of them seen just once; the ten biggest clones take up roughly 8.2%. Input material: blood. These TCRs come from a woman in her thirties in good health.

The rearrangement joins TRBV12-3 or TRBV12-4 to TRBJ2-7, with D perhaps TRBD2 (5 bases). This CDR3 is 14 amino acids long. The ends were cut back, 5 bases at V and 4 bases at J, with 15 bases in the middle. CDR3 coding DNA: TGTGCCAGCAGTGGCACAGCGGACGAATACGAGCAGTACTTC. Protein product: CASSGTADEYEQYF.

At least ten counts were recorded for this clonotype. J is TRBJ2-1 and V is TRBV5-5, with 7 nucleotides matching TRBD2. Germline V lookup: CDR1 SGHKS, CDR2 YYEKEE (reference sequence). The CDR3 is made up of 13 amino acids. V trimming: 3 bases; J trimming: 7 bases; junction bases outside the gene matches: 4. This CDR3 reads CASSWGGRNEQFF. For the CDR3, the DNA is TGTGCCAGCAGCTGGGGGGGTAGGAATGAGCAGTTCTTC.

This clonotype came up a few times. The rearrangement joins TRBV2 to TRBJ1-4, with TRBD1 identical over 7 bases. J was trimmed by 12 bases and V by 4 bases; bases with no gene match: 2. This CDR3 spans 11 amino acids. Germline CDR1 SNHLY, CDR2 FYNNEI. Here the CDR3 DNA reads TGTGCCAGCAGTGGACAGGGCCAACTGTTTTTT. It specifies CASSGQGQLFF.

The rearrangement links TRBV3-1 to TRBJ2-5; D is undetermined. Trimming stripped 0 bases from V and 2 bases from J, with 10 bases between. The CDR3 is made up of 15 amino acids. Germline V CDR1 and CDR2: LGHDT, YNNKEL (reference sequence). Here the CDR3 reads CASSQDPGGQETQYF. In DNA, the CDR3 is TGTGCCAGCAGCCAAGATCCCGGCGGACAAGAGACCCAGTACTTC.

This clonotype was recorded many times. V is TRBV25-1 and J is TRBJ1-5, with unresolved D. V dropped 8 bases and J dropped 6 bases, with 8 bases sitting between them. CDR1 MGHDK and CDR2 SYGVNS come from the germline V gene. CDR3 size: 11 residues. CDR3 nucleotide sequence: TGTGCCAGCGGAGAGGCTCAGCCCCAGCATTTT. It encodes CASGEAQPQHF.

As concerns this clonotype: Relative to the germline gene, one junction end is altered; a read error may explain this. The CDR3 protein is CACSLAGVNSPLHF. In nucleotides, the CDR3 is TGTGCCTGCAGCTTAGCAGGGGTTAATTCACCCCTCCACTTT. The rearrangement joins TRBV7-8 to TRBJ1-6, with TRBD1 as a possible D gene (6 bases). The length of the CDR3 is 14 residues. CDR1 is SGHVS, CDR2 FQNEAQ, per germline.

This clonotype was detected ten times or more. The chain recombines TRBV9 with TRBJ2-5; D remains ambiguous. The germline CDR1 and CDR2 sequences are SGDLS and YYNGEE. Between the trimmed V and J ends, which lost 3 bases and 2 bases, there was a span of 8 bases. There are 13 residues in the CDR3. The CDR3 here is CASSANPQETQYF. The CDR3 coding sequence is TGTGCCAGCAGCGCAAACCCTCAAGAGACCCAGTACTTC.

This clonotype was seen a handful of times. V and J are TRBV5-1 and TRBJ2-4; TRBD2 matches at 8 bases. The V gene's germline CDR1 is SGHRS and CDR2 YFSETQ. V gave up 4 bases and J gave up 8 bases; unmatched junction bases: 11. The CDR3 covers 15 residues. The CDR3, as DNA: TGCGCCAGCAGCCGGCTACGCGGGAGGCGGGACATTCAGTACTTC. This encodes CASSRLRGRRDIQYF. The variable domain in full, completed from reference TRBV5-1 and TRBJ2-4, reads KAGVTQTPRYLIKTRGQQVTLSCSPISGHRSVSWYQQTPGQGLQFLFEYFSETQRNKGNFPGRFSGRQFSNSRSEMNVSTLELGDSALYLCASSRLRGRRDIQYFGAGTRLSVL.

This clonotype appeared many times. The rearrangement uses TRBV7-9 and TRBJ2-1; D gene ambiguous. The CDR3 runs 15 residues. Germline CDR1 reads SEHNR; CDR2 reads FQNEAQ (reference sequence). The V and J ends lost 3 bases and 4 bases respectively, with 13 bases between them. The CDR3 spells CASSLKGTSYNEQFF. The DNA of the CDR3 is TGTGCCAGCAGCTTGAAAGGCACCTCATACAATGAGCAGTTCTTC.

There are a few counts of this clonotype. The genes are TRBV7-6 and TRBJ2-2; 8 nucleotides align to TRBD1. The V segment lost 5 bases and the J segment 4 bases; nucleotides outside the gene matches: 3. This CDR3 is built from 14 residues. Germline V gives CDR1 SGHVS, CDR2 FNYEAQ. CDR3 loop: CASSVTGVTGELFF. The CDR3 DNA sequence: TGTGCCAGCAGCGTGACAGGGGTCACCGGGGAGCTGTTTTTT.

The J gene is TRBJ2-1, the V gene TRBV6-2 or TRBV6-3, with a possible D match to TRBD2 (5 bases). Germline lookup yields CDR1 MNHEY and CDR2 SVGEGT. V lost 6 bases and J lost 3, with 15 bases in between. CDR3 size: 15 residues. The CDR3 protein is CASRPHTDYYNEQFF. For the CDR3, the DNA is TGTGCCAGCAGGCCTCACACTGACTACTACAATGAGCAGTTCTTC.

This clonotype was picked up a small number of times. This chain uses TRBV18 with TRBJ2-1, with D hard to call. V lost 1 base and J 2 bases, leaving 9 bases between the germline ends. Germline CDR1 and CDR2: KGHSH and LQKENI. The CDR3 has 15 residues. The CDR3 coding sequence is TGTGCCAGCTCACCACTGGGTGTTACCTACAATGAGCAGTTCTTC. It codes for CASSPLGVTYNEQFF.

This clonotype was found a few times. The chain links TRBV10-3 to TRBJ1-4; possible D gene TRBD1, 5 bases. The CDR3 runs to 13 residues. Per the germline V gene, CDR1 is ENHRY and CDR2 is SYGVKD. V lost 2 bases and J lost 6, with 7 bases in between. For the CDR3, the DNA is TGTGCCATCAGTGAGGGGACCCATGAAAAACTGTTTTTT. It encodes CAISEGTHEKLFF.

This clonotype was observed a single time. Mismatch with germline at one junction end may stem from a read error. The chain has TRBV7-3 and TRBJ1-1, with TRBD1 as a possible D gene (5 bases). Germline V gene lookup returns CDR1 SGHTA and CDR2 FQGTGA. The CDR3 contains 15 residues. The CDR3 loop is CASGLGGTVGTEAFF. The CDR3 DNA follows: TGTGCCAGCGGCTTAGGCGGGACGGTTGGGACTGAAGCTTTCTTT. Supplemented by reference TRBV7-3 and TRBJ1-1, the full variable domain reads GAGVSQTPSNKVTEKGKYVELRCDPISGHTALYWYRQSLGQGPEFLIYFQGTGAADDSGLPNDRFFAVRPEGSVSTLKIQRTERGDSAVYLCASGLGGTVGTEAFFGQGTRLTVV.

This clonotype was picked up a small number of times. The chain employs TRBV29-1 and TRBJ1-1; tentatively, D is TRBD1 (6 bases). The germline CDR1 and CDR2 sequences are SQVTM and ANQGSEA. Deletions cut 7 bases from V and 2 bases from J, with 11 bases between. The CDR3 has 12 amino acids. CDR3 sequence: CSGYRDNTEAFF. DNA for the CDR3: TGCAGCGGTTACAGGGATAACACTGAAGCTTTCTTT.

This clonotype has a count of ten or more. V usage is TRBV27 and J usage is TRBJ2-7, with 7 bases that match TRBD1. V lost 8 bases to trimming and J lost 5 bases; unmatched junction nucleotides: 12. Looked up from germline, CDR1 is MNHEY and CDR2 is SMNVEV (reference sequence). The CDR3 length is 14 residues. As DNA, the CDR3 is TGTGCCAGCCAAAAGACAGGGCCGCTCCACGAGCAGTACTTC. The encoded protein is CASQKTGPLHEQYF.

The rearrangement uses TRBV7-6 and TRBJ2-5, with D tentatively TRBD1 or TRBD2 (5 bases each). Trimming left V 0 bases short and J 6 bases short, with 20 bases between. CDR3 length equals 17 residues. The V gene's germline CDR1 is SGHVS and CDR2 FNYEAQ. For the CDR3, the DNA is TGTGCCAGCAGCTTAGCGGGGACCGCTTCGCGGAGGAAGACCCAGTACTTC. Its translation: CASSLAGTASRRKTQYF.

On this clonotype: A much larger clone differs from this one at a single base, so this may be a read error. The CDR3 loop reads CASSVDVGPTYEQNF. CDR3 nucleotide sequence: TGTGCCAGCAGCGTAGATGTCGGCCCAACCTACGAGCAGAACTTC. This sequence joins TRBV9 and TRBJ2-7; D is unclear. The CDR3 contains 15 residues. The germline V gene has CDR1 SGDLS and CDR2 YYNGEE.

The chain employs TRBV20-1 and TRBJ2-7, with D tentatively TRBD2 (7 bases). The ends were cut back, 0 bases at V and 2 bases at J, with 14 bases in the middle. This CDR3 has 15 amino acids. Germline V gives CDR1 DFQATT, CDR2 SNEGSKA (reference sequence). The CDR3 coding sequence is TGCAGTGCTAGAGAACGAGGGGGGGGGCCCTACGAGCAGTACTTC. Translation: CSARERGGGPYEQYF.

The sample holds a few counts of this clonotype. This chain connects TRBV7-2 to TRBJ2-3; D is ambiguous. Germline lookup yields CDR1 SGHTA and CDR2 FQGNSA. This CDR3 is built from 12 residues. The ends were cut back, 1 base at V and 8 bases at J, with 7 bases in the middle. CDR3 coding DNA: TGTGCCAGCAGCTTAGACATCCCTACGCAGTATTTT. It encodes CASSLDIPTQYF.

In this sample, this clonotype turned up a few times. CDR3 region: CASSLGRERPQHF. The CDR3 DNA follows: TGTGCCAGCAGCCTTGGACGGGAGAGGCCCCAGCATTTT. The rearrangement links TRBV5-6 to TRBJ1-5; D is undetermined. The CDR3 is 13 residues long. CDR1 and CDR2 (germline): SGHDT, YYEEEE. The ends were cut back, 4 bases at V and 9 bases at J, with 14 bases in the middle.

There are a few counts of this clonotype. For the CDR3, the DNA is TGCAGTGCTAGAGATCCGACTAGCGACCATGAGCAGTTCTTC. Its protein is CSARDPTSDHEQFF. The genes are TRBV20-1 and TRBJ2-1; 8 bases line up with TRBD2. V shed 0 bases, J shed 8 bases, and the junction held 6 bases outside the gene matches. CDR3 length: 14 amino acids. Germline CDR1 is DFQATT and CDR2 is SNEGSKA (reference sequence).